The T cell receptor beta chain described here comes from a study of T cells in Graves' hyperthyroidism and ophthalmopathy. Study results and caveats: Among thyroid clonotypes expanded above 0.001, most also appeared in blood.

Germline-derived CDR1 and CDR2 are SGHVS and FNYEAQ. Trimming removed 1 base at V and 6 bases at J, with 7 bases between. This CDR3 has 12 residues. Amplified TCR beta CDR3 regions came from RNA transcripts. Initially, a first-round RT-PCR of the TCR CDR3 employed the HTBI primer set. Using its own MiXCR run on the multiplex PCR reads, TCRdb lists one record per CDR3 protein. The sample lists fewer than 30,000 distinct CDR3 sequences, 49% occurring once. The study excluded patients with uncontrolled infection, other autoimmune disease, pregnancy or lactation. Before ophthalmopathy appeared, progressors gave blood at initial hyperthyroidism diagnosis. Within the sample, this clonotype is medium-sized (0.01 to 0.1%). As yet, its antigen is unknown.

The sample consisted of blood. The chain links TRBV7-6 to TRBJ2-7; D is ambiguous. The sequence was collected from a woman between 40 and 50 years old with Graves' hyperthyroidism that later progressed to Graves' ophthalmopathy. The CDR3 coding sequence is TGTGCCAGCAGCTTAGGGGATCTCGAGCAGTACTTC. Protein product: CASSLGDLEQYF. The variable domain in full, with the rest retrieved from reference TRBV7-6 and TRBJ2-7, is GAGVSQSPRYKVTKRGQDVALRCDPISGHVSLYWYRQALGQGPEFLTYFNYEAQQDKSGLPNDRFSAERPEGSISTLTIQRTEQRDSAMYRCASSLGDLEQYFGPGTRLTVT.